These 8 T cell receptor beta chains originate from one sample sequenced in a study of OX40 agonist ivuxolimab in advanced cancers. Repertoires were generated with immunoSEQ multiplex PCR, while TCRdb's copy carries only in-frame clones and drops some. The repertoire has approximately 68,000 clones, approximately 92% of them found once; the top ten carry over 7.5%. This sample comprised CD4+ or CD8+ T cells sorted from blood, obtained in a trial of the OX40 agonist ivuxolimab. The receptors derive from an adult with an advanced solid tumor such as melanoma, head and neck, liver or kidney cancer.

With respect to this clone: Mismatch with germline at one junction end may stem from a read error. The chain links TRBV5-1 to TRBJ2-2; D is perhaps TRBD1 (5 bases). From germline, CDR1 is SGHRS and CDR2 YFSETQ. There are 12 residues in the CDR3. The CDR3 reads CASRANTGELFF. The CDR3, as DNA: TGTGCCAGCAGGGCGAACACCGGGGAGCTGTTTTTT.

This chain links TRBV13 with TRBJ1-3; D call uncertain. The ends were cut back, 3 bases at V and 0 bases at J, with 6 bases in the middle. This CDR3 has 14 residues. CDR1 and CDR2 (germline): PRHDT, FYEKMQ (reference sequence). Written as DNA, the CDR3 is TGTGCCAGCAGCTTGGGCACCTCTGGAAACACCATATATTTT. The encoded protein is CASSLGTSGNTIYF.

This rearrangement joins TRBV7-9 to TRBJ1-1, with a weak D call TRBD1 (6 bases). The CDR3 contains 17 residues. Per the germline V gene, CDR1 is SEHNR and CDR2 is FQNEAQ (reference sequence). V lost 1 base to trimming and J lost 0 bases, with 15 bases between them. The CDR3: CASSLVGGGPLNTEAFF. The CDR3 nucleotides are TGTGCCAGCAGCTTAGTGGGGGGGGGCCCCTTGAACACTGAAGCTTTCTTT.

The gene calls are TRBV5-1 and TRBJ1-2; D ambiguous. V was trimmed by 4 bases and J by 6 bases, leaving 19 bases between them. CDR1 and CDR2 from the germline V gene are SGHRS and YFSETQ. The CDR3 runs 15 residues. The CDR3 DNA is TGCGCCAGCAGCACCCTACCACAGCCGGAGGATGGCTACACCTTC. It is translated as CASSTLPQPEDGYTF.

V is TRBV27 and J is TRBJ2-7; 8 bases are shared with TRBD1. Looked up from germline, CDR1 is MNHEY and CDR2 is SMNVEV (reference sequence). V lost 2 bases, J lost 3 bases, and 6 bases stayed unmatched. The CDR3 extends over 15 amino acids. The CDR3 region has the DNA TGTGCCAGCAGTTTAAGTCTACAGGGGGTCTACGAGCAGTACTTC. Translation gives CASSLSLQGVYEQYF.

The chain's CDR3 is CASTGPGQGVDNEQFF. CDR3 sequence (DNA): TGTGCCAGCACCGGCCCGGGGCAGGGGGTTGACAATGAGCAGTTCTTC. The chain recombines TRBV5-5 with TRBJ2-1; 7 bases are a match to TRBD1. J was trimmed by 5 bases and V by 6 bases; bases with no gene match: 14. The CDR3 has 16 residues. Germline V CDR1 and CDR2: SGHKS, YYEKEE (reference sequence). The variable domain in full, completed from reference TRBV5-5 and TRBJ2-1, reads DAGVTQSPTHLIKTRGQQVTLRCSPISGHKSVSWYQQVLGQGPQFIFQYYEKEERGRGNFPDRFSARQFPNYSSELNVNALLLGDSALYLCASTGPGQGVDNEQFFGPGTRLTVL.

The chain links TRBV7-9 to TRBJ2-1; 9 bases match TRBD2. The CDR3 has 14 residues. Trimming at V came to 7 bases and at J to 3 bases, leaving 4 bases not matched to a gene. Looked up from germline, CDR1 is SEHNR and CDR2 is FQNEAQ (reference sequence). Written as DNA, the CDR3 is TGTGCCAGCACTATTAGCGGGGGCTACAATGAGCAGTTCTTC. This translates into CASTISGGYNEQFF.

J is TRBJ2-7 and V is TRBV11-3; TRBD1 aligns across 7 bases. From germline, CDR1 is SGHNT and CDR2 YENEEA. CDR3 length: 13 residues. The ends lost 5 bases at V and 3 bases at J; junction bases unmatched: 4. The CDR3 nucleotides read TGTGCCAGCAGCCCCGGGACAGACTACGAGCAGTACTTC. This gives the protein CASSPGTDYEQYF.